These T cell receptor beta chains were read from a single sample in a study of blood T cell repertoires in COVID-19. Clones were read by immunoSEQ multiplex PCR, and TCRdb kept only the in-frame ones, dropping some. The repertoire holds around 300,000 clones, roughly 90% seen once, with approximately 4% in the top ten. Input material: peripheral blood. These receptor sequences come from a woman between 50 and 59 years old with active or convalescent COVID-19. Each CDR3 is given without its conserved first and last residue. A D gene is named only where the DNA matches it firmly. Expanded clones are given a class, and other clones once, few, many or no size at all.

d_call	v_call	clone_size	cdr3_aa
TRBD2	TRBV7-2	NA	ASSLLGSGSGTDTQY
NA	TRBV27	NA	ASSPIGSPLH
NA	TRBV6-2/TRBV6-3	NA	ASSYVRQGSPFNQPQH
NA	TRBV30	NA	AWGPGTSLH
NA	TRBV5-1	NA	ASSLTGSYSYEQY
TRBD2	TRBV2	once	ASSAGGTRLGTQY
NA	TRBV2	few	ASSESRRGEAF
NA	TRBV4-2	NA	ASSQGTSGLNTEAF
NA	TRBV7-3	few	ASSFQENTEAF
NA	TRBV10-3	NA	AISDSGLLTNQPQH
TRBD1	TRBV18	NA	ASSPPLGQGETQY
TRBD1	TRBV27	NA	ASSFSGTGRRGYT
TRBD1	TRBV18	NA	ASSFGTGAPLDGYT
NA	TRBV14	once	ASSQTRSSYEQY
TRBD1	TRBV15	NA	ATSRDPGQGQNTEAF
NA	TRBV5-8	NA	ASARGGYSNQPQH
TRBD1	TRBV10-3	once	AISLTGNSGNTIY
TRBD2	TRBV11-2	NA	ASSLGTTSGRTDTQY
NA	TRBV7-3	NA	ASSLIPSREVHTGELF
TRBD1	TRBV6-2/TRBV6-3	NA	ASSWDSLEAF
NA	TRBV2	NA	ASDPEGDTYEQY
NA	TRBV27	NA	ASRGIRSSYNEQF
NA	TRBV9	NA	ASSVVERETQY
NA	TRBV6-1	NA	ASSDRGVMNTEAF
NA	TRBV5-1	NA	ASSSSRTDTQY
TRBD1	TRBV6-1	NA	ASSEAPGTASYEQY
TRBD1	TRBV29-1	NA	SVRDRGYGYT
TRBD2	TRBV29-1	once	SVETGGVEQF
NA	TRBV25-1	NA	ASSVSSSGNTIY
NA	TRBV29-1	NA	SVAASSGMAEAF
TRBD1	TRBV3-1/TRBV3-2	NA	ASSKDREGYGYT
NA	TRBV2	NA	ASRRNEKLF
TRBD2	TRBV6-5	NA	ASSRTSGRASEQY
TRBD1	TRBV28	NA	ASSLTGTVLDNSPLH
TRBD1	TRBV5-1	NA	ASSDWDRGYNEQF
TRBD2	TRBV7-9	NA	ASSFPGGTGANVLT
NA	TRBV21-1	NA	ASNQRGAYEQY